The next 22 T cell receptor beta chains were all read from a single sample in a study of cytomegalovirus exposure and HLA in healthy donors. Primers for the PCR totalled 60 Vbeta and 13 Jbeta. TCRdb keeps only in-frame clones here, not all; method: immunoSEQ multiplex PCR. This table lists about 90,000 clones. Sequencing was done on a sample of PBMCs. The origin of the receptors is a woman aged 25-40 years in good health and CMV-seronegative.

The V call is TRBV28, the J call TRBJ2-3, with 7 nucleotides matching TRBD1. This CDR3 spans 14 amino acids. Germline CDR1 and CDR2: MDHEN and SYDVKM. V gave up 7 bases and J gave up 2 bases; unmatched junction bases: 6. CDR3 nucleotide sequence: TGTGCCAGCACCGCACAGGGGACCACAGATACGCAGTATTTT. Translation: CASTAQGTTDTQYF.

The chain employs TRBV7-2 and TRBJ1-5, with no clear D. V was pared by 5 bases and J by 0 bases, with 11 bases between. Germline V gene data show CDR1 as SGHTA and CDR2 as FQGNSA. This CDR3 region has 15 residues. CDR3 region: CASSLGGHSNQPQHF. The CDR3 nucleotides are TGTGCCAGCAGCCTGGGAGGGCATAGCAATCAGCCCCAGCATTTT.

The rearrangement links TRBV18 to TRBJ2-1; a possible D gene is TRBD2 (5 bases). The germline gives CDR1 KGHSH, CDR2 LQKENI. V lost 3 bases and J 9 bases, leaving 12 bases between the germline ends. The CDR3 loop spans 13 amino acids. The CDR3 region has the DNA TGTGCCAGCTCACCTACCCACCGGGGTGAGCAGTTCTTC. This translates into CASSPTHRGEQFF.

The rearrangement uses TRBV6-1 and TRBJ1-1; 7 nucleotides line up with TRBD1. The germline V gene has CDR1 MNHNS and CDR2 SASEGT. J lost 1 base, V lost 9 bases, and 11 bases had no gene match. CDR3 length: 15 amino acids. The CDR3 sequence is CASGDPGQTNTEAFF. CDR3 bases: TGTGCCAGTGGGGATCCGGGACAGACGAACACTGAAGCTTTCTTT.

This chain joins TRBV28 and TRBJ1-5; 8 bases match TRBD1. This CDR3 contains 16 residues. J lost 5 bases, V lost 3 bases, and 9 bases had no gene match. From germline, CDR1 is MDHEN and CDR2 SYDVKM. The CDR3 here is CASSFWGQVRDQPQHF. In DNA, the CDR3 is TGTGCCAGCAGTTTCTGGGGACAGGTGAGGGATCAGCCCCAGCATTTT.

The V gene is TRBV28, the J gene TRBJ2-7, with 9 bases that match TRBD1. J lost 6 bases, V lost 3 bases, and 6 bases had no gene match. Germline V gene data show CDR1 as MDHEN and CDR2 as SYDVKM. The CDR3 is made up of 14 amino acids. In DNA, the CDR3 is TGTGCCAGCAGTTTGGACAGGGGAGGTTTCGAGCAGTACTTC. This sequence encodes CASSLDRGGFEQYF.

The gene calls are TRBV27 and TRBJ2-5; D perhaps matches TRBD2 (6 bases). The DNA matches TRBJ2-7 better at its end, which makes the J call doubtful. Germline V gene data show CDR1 as MNHEY and CDR2 as SMNVEV (reference sequence). The CDR3 spans 13 residues. The CDR3 DNA sequence: TGTGCCAGCGGCCCGACTAGTTCCTACGAGCAGTACTTC. As protein: CASGPTSSYEQYF.

The V call is TRBV6-6, the J call TRBJ2-5, with TRBD2 matching over 11 bases. The assigned J gene may be wrong: the sequence end matches TRBJ2-7 better. The CDR3 runs 16 residues. CDR1 and CDR2 (germline): MNHNY, SVGAGI (reference sequence). The CDR3 coding sequence is TGTGCCAGCAGTCAGGGACTAGCGGTTGTTACCTACGAGCAGTACTTC. Protein: CASSQGLAVVTYEQYF.

On this clone itself: An end of the junction differs from the germline gene, which may be a read error. The chain links TRBV6-6 to TRBJ2-6; TRBD2 matches 8 bases. In germline, CDR1 is MNHNY, CDR2 SVGAGI (reference sequence). The CDR3 has 16 residues. The CDR3 region is CASSHSGGFGANVLTF. As DNA, the CDR3 is TGTGCCAGCAGTCACTCGGGGGGGTTTGGGGCCAACGTCCTGACTTTC.

The chain combines TRBV27 with TRBJ1-1, with 11 bases matching TRBD1. The CDR3 is made up of 15 amino acids. After removal of 6 bases from V and 1 base from J, the junction contained 4 bases not matched to a gene. Germline V gene data show CDR1 as MNHEY and CDR2 as SMNVEV (reference sequence). The CDR3 is CASRDRGLRNTEAFF. CDR3 nucleotide sequence: TGTGCCAGCAGGGACAGGGGGCTTAGGAACACTGAAGCTTTCTTT.

The chain couples TRBV5-1 to TRBJ2-3; TRBD2 matches 7 bases. CDR3 length: 18 residues. Germline CDR1 reads SGHRS; CDR2 reads YFSETQ. V was clipped by 0 bases and J by 2 bases; unmatched bases: 12. The CDR3 here is CASSLEGGSSGLTDTQYF. CDR3 DNA sequence: TGCGCCAGCAGCTTGGAAGGAGGGTCTAGCGGCCTCACAGATACGCAGTATTTT.

This chain links TRBV11-2 with TRBJ1-2; 7 bases map to TRBD1. From germline, CDR1 is SGHAT and CDR2 FQNNGV. The ends lost 2 bases at V and 7 bases at J; junction bases unmatched: 1. The CDR3 totals 12 residues. The CDR3 DNA is TGTGCCAGCAGCTTATCAGGGGGTGGCTACACCTTC. It translates to CASSLSGGGYTF.

V gene TRBV7-9 combines with J gene TRBJ2-7; 7 bases line up with TRBD2. Trimming took 5 bases from V and 6 from J; bases not matched to a gene: 13. From germline, CDR1 is SEHNR and CDR2 FQNEAQ (reference sequence). CDR3 length: 15 amino acids. CDR3 loop: CASSLRSGLRFEQYF. DNA of the CDR3: TGTGCCAGCAGCCTCCGATCGGGACTACGGTTCGAGCAGTACTTC.

The V gene is TRBV19, the J gene TRBJ2-6, with TRBD1 identical over 9 bases. Germline lookup yields CDR1 LNHDA and CDR2 SQIVND (reference sequence). J lost 0 bases, V lost 0 bases, and 3 bases had no gene match. The CDR3 consists of 18 residues. The chain's CDR3 is CASSIDLTGGSGANVLTF. CDR3 in DNA: TGTGCCAGTAGTATAGATTTGACAGGGGGCTCTGGGGCCAACGTCCTGACTTTC.

This CDR3 reads CSVSGGLRGPYEQYF. In DNA, the CDR3 is TGCAGCGTTTCAGGGGGTTTGAGGGGGCCCTACGAGCAGTACTTC. The V call is TRBV29-1, the J call TRBJ2-7, with 7 positions matching TRBD1. The CDR3 length is 15 residues. From germline, CDR1 is SQVTM and CDR2 ANQGSEA. The V and J ends lost 5 bases and 2 bases, in that order; junction bases with no gene match: 12.

V and J are TRBV7-9 and TRBJ2-2; a possible D gene is TRBD1 (5 bases). Per germline, CDR1 SEHNR and CDR2 FQNEAQ (reference sequence). This CDR3 has 14 amino acids. Trimming cost V 2 bases and J 5 bases, with 9 bases left between them. The CDR3 nucleotides read TGTGCCAGCAGCTTATCAGGGATGACCGGGGAGCTGTTTTTT. Its translation: CASSLSGMTGELFF.

The chain couples TRBV5-1 to TRBJ2-3; TRBD2 aligns across 13 bases. The length of the CDR3 is 20 residues. V was pared by 0 bases and J by 1 base, with 11 bases of the junction left unmatched. Germline CDR1 and CDR2: SGHRS and YFSETQ. The CDR3, as DNA: TGCGCCAGCAGCTTGGCCCAACTAGCGGGGGGGCTGGGTGGCACAGATACGCAGTATTTT. Its translation: CASSLAQLAGGLGGTDTQYF.

This chain links TRBV4-1 with TRBJ2-1; D perhaps matches TRBD2 (5 bases). Germline CDR1 is MGHRA and CDR2 is YSYEKL. The CDR3 length is 12 residues. Trimming removed 3 bases at V and 9 bases at J, with 9 bases between. The CDR3 region is CASSHEGPEQFF. DNA for the CDR3: TGCGCCAGCAGCCATGAGGGCCCTGAGCAGTTCTTC.

The chain joins TRBV2 to TRBJ2-3; 9 nucleotides line up with TRBD1. V was pared by 1 base and J by 6 bases, with 5 bases of the junction left unmatched. Germline V lookup: CDR1 SNHLY, CDR2 FYNNEI. CDR3 size: 15 residues. CDR3 sequence reads: CASSEEGQGADTQYF. The CDR3 DNA is TGTGCCAGCAGTGAAGAGGGACAGGGTGCGGATACGCAGTATTTT.

The chain's CDR3 is CASSLSAAGGPEQFF. The DNA of the CDR3 is TGTGCCAGCAGTTTATCAGCAGCGGGGGGTCCTGAGCAGTTCTTC. J is TRBJ2-1 and V is TRBV27; 9 nucleotides line up with TRBD2. Germline V gene lookup returns CDR1 MNHEY and CDR2 SMNVEV (reference sequence). The CDR3 runs to 15 residues. Losses at the gene ends were 0 bases for V and 9 bases for J; bases not matched to a gene: 6.

The chain uses TRBV12-2 and TRBJ2-1; the D call in the table, TRBD2, was not verified against the DNA. TRBV12-2 is a pseudogene. The CDR3 contains 17 residues. CDR3 sequence (DNA): TGTGCAAGTCGCTTAGTAAGACTAGCGGGAGGGTCTTCTGAGCAGTTCTTC. This translates into CASRLVRLAGGSSEQFF.

The chain links TRBV4-1 to TRBJ2-7; possibly TRBD1 for D (6 bases). V lost 0 bases and J 2 bases, leaving 11 bases between the germline ends. This CDR3 is built from 15 residues. Germline V gene data show CDR1 as MGHRA and CDR2 as YSYEKL. Here the CDR3 reads CASSQDPGQPYEQYF. CDR3 DNA sequence: TGCGCCAGCAGCCAAGATCCCGGACAGCCCTACGAGCAGTACTTC.